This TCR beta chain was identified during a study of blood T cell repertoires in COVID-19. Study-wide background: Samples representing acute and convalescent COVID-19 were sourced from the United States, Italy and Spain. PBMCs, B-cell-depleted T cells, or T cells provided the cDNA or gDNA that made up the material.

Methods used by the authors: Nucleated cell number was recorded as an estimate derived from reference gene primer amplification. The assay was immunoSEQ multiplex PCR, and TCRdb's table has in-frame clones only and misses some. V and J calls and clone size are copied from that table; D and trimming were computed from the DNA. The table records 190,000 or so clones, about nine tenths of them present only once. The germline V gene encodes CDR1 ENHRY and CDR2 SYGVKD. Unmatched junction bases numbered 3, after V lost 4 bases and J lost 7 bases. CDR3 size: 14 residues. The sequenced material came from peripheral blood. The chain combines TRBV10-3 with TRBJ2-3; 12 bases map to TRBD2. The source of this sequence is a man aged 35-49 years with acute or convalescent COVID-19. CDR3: CAISGLAGANTQYF. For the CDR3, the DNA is TGTGCCATCAGTGGACTAGCGGGGGCAAATACGCAGTATTTT.